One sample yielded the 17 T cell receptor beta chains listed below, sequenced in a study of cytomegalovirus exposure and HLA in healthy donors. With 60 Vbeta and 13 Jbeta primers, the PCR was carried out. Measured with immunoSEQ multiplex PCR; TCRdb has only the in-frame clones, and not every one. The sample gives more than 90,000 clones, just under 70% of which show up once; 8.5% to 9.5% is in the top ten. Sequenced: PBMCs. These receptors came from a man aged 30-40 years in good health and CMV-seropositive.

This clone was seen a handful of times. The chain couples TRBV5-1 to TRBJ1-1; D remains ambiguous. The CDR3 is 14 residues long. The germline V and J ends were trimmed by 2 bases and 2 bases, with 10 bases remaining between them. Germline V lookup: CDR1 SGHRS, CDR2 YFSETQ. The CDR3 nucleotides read TGCGCCAGCAGCTTAAGGGAGGGCAACACTGAAGCTTTCTTT. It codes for CASSLREGNTEAFF.

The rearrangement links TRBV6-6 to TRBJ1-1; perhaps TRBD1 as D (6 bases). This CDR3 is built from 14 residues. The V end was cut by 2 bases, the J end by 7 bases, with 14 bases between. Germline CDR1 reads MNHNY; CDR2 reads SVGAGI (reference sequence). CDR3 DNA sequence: TGTGCCAGCAGTTACGCGGGGGCTAGCGATGAAGCTTTCTTT. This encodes CASSYAGASDEAFF.

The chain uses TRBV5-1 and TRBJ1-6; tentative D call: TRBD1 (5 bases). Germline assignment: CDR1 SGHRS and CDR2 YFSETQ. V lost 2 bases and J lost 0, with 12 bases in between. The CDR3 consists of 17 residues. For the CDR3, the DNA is TGCGCCAGCAGCTTCAGGCAGGGAGGCTCCTATAATTCACCCCTCCACTTT. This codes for CASSFRQGGSYNSPLHF. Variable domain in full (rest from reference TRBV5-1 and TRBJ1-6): KAGVTQTPRYLIKTRGQQVTLSCSPISGHRSVSWYQQTPGQGLQFLFEYFSETQRNKGNFPGRFSGRQFSNSRSEMNVSTLELGDSALYLCASSFRQGGSYNSPLHFGNGTRLTVT.

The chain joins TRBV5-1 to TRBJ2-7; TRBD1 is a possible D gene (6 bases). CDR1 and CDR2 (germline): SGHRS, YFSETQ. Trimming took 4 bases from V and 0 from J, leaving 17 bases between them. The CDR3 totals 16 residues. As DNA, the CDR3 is TGCGCCAGCAGCCACGGGTCCGGGACATACTCCTACGAGCAGTACTTC. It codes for CASSHGSGTYSYEQYF.

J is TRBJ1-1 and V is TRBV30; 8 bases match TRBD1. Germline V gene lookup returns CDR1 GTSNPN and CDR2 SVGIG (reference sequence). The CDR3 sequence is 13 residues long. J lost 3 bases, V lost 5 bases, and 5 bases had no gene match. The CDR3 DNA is TGTGCCTGGCTAGACAGGGGAGACACTGAAGCTTTCTTT. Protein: CAWLDRGDTEAFF.

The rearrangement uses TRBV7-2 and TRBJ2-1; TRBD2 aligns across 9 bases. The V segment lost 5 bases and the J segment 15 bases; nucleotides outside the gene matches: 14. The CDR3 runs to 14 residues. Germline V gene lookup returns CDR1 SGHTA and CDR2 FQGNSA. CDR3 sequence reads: CASSRGKREEGGFF. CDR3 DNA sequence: TGTGCCAGCAGCCGAGGGAAGCGGGAGGAAGGTGGGTTCTTC.

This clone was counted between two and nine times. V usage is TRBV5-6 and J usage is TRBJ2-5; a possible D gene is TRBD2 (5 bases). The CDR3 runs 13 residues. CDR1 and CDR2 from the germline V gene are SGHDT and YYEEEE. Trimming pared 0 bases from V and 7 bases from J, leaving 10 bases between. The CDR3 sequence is CASSLASGGTQYF. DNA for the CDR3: TGTGCCAGCAGCTTGGCGAGCGGAGGGACCCAGTACTTC.

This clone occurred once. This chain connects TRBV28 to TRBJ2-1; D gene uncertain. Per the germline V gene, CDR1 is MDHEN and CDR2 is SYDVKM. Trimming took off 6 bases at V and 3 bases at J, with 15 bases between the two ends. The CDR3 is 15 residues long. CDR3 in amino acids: CASSPSQVRYNEQFF. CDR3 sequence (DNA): TGTGCCAGCAGCCCGTCTCAAGTGCGCTACAATGAGCAGTTCTTC.

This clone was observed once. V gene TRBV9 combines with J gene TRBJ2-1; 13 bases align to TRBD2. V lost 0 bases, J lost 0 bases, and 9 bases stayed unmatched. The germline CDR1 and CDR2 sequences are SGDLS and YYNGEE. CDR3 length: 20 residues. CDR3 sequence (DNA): TGTGCCAGCAGCGTAGTTTCCGGGACTAGCGGGGACAGCTCCTACAATGAGCAGTTCTTC. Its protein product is CASSVVSGTSGDSSYNEQFF.

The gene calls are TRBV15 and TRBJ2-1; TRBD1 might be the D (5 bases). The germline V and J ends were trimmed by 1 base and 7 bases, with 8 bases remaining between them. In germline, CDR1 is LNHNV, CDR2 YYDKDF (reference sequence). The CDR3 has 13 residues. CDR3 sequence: CATSRGTWNEQFF. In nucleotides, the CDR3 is TGTGCCACCAGCAGAGGGACATGGAATGAGCAGTTCTTC.

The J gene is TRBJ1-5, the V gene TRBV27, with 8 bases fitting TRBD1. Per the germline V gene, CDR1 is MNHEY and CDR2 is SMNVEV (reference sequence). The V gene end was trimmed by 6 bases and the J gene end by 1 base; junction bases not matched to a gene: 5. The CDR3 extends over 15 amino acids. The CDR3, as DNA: TGTGCCAGCAGCGACAGGGGACGAAGCAATCAGCCCCAGCATTTT. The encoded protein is CASSDRGRSNQPQHF.

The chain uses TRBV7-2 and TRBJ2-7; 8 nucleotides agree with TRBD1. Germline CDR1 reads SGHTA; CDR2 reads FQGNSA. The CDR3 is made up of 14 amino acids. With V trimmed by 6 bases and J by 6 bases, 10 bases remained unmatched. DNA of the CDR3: TGTGCCAGCAGAGCCACAGGGGGGTCTGGCGAGCAGTACTTC. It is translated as CASRATGGSGEQYF.

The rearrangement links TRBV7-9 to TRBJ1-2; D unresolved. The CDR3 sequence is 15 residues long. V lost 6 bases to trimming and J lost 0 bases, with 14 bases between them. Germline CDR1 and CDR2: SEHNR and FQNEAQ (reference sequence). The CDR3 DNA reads TGTGCCAGCAGTCGCCCCGGGTCTCCTAACTATGGCTACACCTTC. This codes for CASSRPGSPNYGYTF.

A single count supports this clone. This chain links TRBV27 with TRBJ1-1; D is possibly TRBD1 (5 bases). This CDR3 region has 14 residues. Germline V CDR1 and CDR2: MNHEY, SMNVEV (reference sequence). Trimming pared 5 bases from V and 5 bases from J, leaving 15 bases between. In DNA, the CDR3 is TGTGCCAGCAGTCACGCAGTGGGGGGGACTGAAGCTTTCTTT. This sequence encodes CASSHAVGGTEAFF.

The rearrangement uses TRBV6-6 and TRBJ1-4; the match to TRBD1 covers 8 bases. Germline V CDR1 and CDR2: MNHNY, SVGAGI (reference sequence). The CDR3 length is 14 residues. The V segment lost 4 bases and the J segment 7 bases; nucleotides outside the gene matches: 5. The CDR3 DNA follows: TGTGCCAGCAGTTCTAATGGACAGGGTGAAAAACTGTTTTTT. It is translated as CASSSNGQGEKLFF.

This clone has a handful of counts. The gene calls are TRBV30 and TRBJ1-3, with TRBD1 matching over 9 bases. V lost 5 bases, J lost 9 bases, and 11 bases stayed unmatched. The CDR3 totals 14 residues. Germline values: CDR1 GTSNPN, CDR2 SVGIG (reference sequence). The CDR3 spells CAWQLGTGWPTIYF. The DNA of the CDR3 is TGTGCCTGGCAACTTGGGACAGGGTGGCCCACCATATATTTT.

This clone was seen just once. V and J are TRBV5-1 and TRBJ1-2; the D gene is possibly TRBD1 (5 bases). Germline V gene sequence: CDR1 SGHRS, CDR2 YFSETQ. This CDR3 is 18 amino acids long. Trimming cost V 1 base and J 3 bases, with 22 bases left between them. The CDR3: CASSLYSYGGLGDYGYTF. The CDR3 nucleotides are TGCGCCAGCAGCTTGTACTCTTACGGGGGTCTGGGCGACTATGGCTACACCTTC. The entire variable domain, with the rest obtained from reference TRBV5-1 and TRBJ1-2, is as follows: KAGVTQTPRYLIKTRGQQVTLSCSPISGHRSVSWYQQTPGQGLQFLFEYFSETQRNKGNFPGRFSGRQFSNSRSEMNVSTLELGDSALYLCASSLYSYGGLGDYGYTFGSGTRLTVV.